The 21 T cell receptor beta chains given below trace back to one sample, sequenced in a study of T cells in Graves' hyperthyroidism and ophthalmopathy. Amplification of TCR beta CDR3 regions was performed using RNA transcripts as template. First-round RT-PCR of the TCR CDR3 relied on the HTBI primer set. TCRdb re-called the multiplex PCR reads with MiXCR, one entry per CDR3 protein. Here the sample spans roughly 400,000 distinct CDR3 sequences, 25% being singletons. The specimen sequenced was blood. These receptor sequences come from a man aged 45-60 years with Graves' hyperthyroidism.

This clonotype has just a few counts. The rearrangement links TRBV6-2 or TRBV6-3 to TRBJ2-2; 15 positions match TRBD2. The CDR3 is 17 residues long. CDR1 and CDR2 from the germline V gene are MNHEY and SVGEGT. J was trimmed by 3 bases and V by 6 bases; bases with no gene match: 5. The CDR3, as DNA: TGTGCCAGCAGACGAGGACTAGCGGGAGGGTACACCGGGGAGCTGTTTTTT. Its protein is CASRRGLAGGYTGELFF.

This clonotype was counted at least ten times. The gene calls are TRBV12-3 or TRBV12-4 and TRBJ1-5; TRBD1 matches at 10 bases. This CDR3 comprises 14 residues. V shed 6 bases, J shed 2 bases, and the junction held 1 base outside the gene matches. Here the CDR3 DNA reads TGTGCCAGCAGCGGGACAGGGGGCAATCAGCCCCAGCATTTT. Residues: CASSGTGGNQPQHF.

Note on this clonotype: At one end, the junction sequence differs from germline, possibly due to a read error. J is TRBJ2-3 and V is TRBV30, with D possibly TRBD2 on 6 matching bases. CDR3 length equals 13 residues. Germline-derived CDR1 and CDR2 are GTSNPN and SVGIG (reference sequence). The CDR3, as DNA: TGTGCCTGGGGTGTAGGAGGGACAGATACGCAGTATTTT. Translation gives CAWGVGGTDTQYF.

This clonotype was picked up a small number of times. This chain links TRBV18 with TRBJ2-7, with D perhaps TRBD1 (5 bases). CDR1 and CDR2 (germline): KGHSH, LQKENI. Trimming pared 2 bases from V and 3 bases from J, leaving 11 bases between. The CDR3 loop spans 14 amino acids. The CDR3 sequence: CASSPNRGDYEQYF. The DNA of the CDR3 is TGTGCCAGCTCACCAAATAGGGGCGACTACGAGCAGTACTTC.

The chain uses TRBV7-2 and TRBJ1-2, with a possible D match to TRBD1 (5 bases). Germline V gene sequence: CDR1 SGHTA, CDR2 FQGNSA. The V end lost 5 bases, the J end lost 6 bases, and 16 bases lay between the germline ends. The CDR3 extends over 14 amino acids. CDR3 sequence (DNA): TGTGCCAGCAGCCCCGCGGAGGACACCCATGGCTACACCTTC. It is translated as CASSPAEDTHGYTF.

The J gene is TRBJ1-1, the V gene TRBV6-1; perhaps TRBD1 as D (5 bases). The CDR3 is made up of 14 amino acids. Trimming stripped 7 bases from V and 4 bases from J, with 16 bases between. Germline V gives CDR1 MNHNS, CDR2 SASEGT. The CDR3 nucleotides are TGTGCCAGCACCAGCGCTGGGGGGACCACTGAAGCTTTCTTT. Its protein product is CASTSAGGTTEAFF.

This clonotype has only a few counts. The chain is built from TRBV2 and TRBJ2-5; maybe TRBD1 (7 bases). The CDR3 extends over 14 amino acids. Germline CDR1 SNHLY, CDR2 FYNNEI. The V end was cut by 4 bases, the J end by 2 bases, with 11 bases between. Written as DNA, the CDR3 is TGTGCCAGCAGTGGGAGGGGGCAGCAAGAGACCCAGTACTTC. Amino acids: CASSGRGQQETQYF.

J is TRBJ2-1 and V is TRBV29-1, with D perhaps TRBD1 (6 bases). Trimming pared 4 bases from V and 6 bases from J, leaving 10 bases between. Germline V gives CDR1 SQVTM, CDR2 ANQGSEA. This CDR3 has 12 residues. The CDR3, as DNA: TGCAGCGTTGGGGTGACAGGCAATGAGCAGTTCTTC. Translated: CSVGVTGNEQFF.

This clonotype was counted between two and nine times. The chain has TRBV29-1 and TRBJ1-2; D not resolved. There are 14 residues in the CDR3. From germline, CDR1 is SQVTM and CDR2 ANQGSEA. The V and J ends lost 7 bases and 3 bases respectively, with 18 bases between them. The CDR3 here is CSGGPSTGDYGYTF. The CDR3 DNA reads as TGCAGCGGAGGGCCGTCGACCGGGGACTATGGCTACACCTTC.

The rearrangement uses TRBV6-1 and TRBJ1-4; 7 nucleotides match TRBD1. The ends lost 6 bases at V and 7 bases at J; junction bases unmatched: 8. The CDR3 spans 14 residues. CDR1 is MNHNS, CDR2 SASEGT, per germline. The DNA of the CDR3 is TGTGCCAGCAGCCCGGACAGGCTGGGTGAAAAACTGTTTTTT. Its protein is CASSPDRLGEKLFF.

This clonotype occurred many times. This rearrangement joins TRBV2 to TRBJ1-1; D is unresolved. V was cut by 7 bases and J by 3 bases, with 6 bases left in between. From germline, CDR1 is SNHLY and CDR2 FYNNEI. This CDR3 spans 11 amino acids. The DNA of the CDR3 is TGTGCCAGCAAGCGGGACACTGAAGCTTTCTTT. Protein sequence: CASKRDTEAFF.

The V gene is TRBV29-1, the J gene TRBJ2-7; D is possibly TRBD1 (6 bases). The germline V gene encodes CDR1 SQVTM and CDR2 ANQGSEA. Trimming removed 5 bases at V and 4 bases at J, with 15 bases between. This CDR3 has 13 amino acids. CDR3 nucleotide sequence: TGCAGCGTTAGGGACACCCTTCTTTACGAGCAGTACTTC. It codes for CSVRDTLLYEQYF.

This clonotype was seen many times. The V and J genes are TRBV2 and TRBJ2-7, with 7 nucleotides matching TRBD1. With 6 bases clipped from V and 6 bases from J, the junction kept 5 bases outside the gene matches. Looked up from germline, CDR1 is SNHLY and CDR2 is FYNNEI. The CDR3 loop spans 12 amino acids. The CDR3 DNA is TGTGCCAGCAGGAAACAGGGGCTCGAGCAGTACTTC. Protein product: CASRKQGLEQYF.

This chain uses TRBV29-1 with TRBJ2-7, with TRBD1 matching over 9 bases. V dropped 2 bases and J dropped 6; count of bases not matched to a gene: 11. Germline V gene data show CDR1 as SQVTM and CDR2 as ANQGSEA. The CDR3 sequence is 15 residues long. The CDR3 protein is CSVEKGDRAVGEQYF. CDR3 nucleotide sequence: TGCAGCGTTGAAAAGGGGGACAGGGCTGTCGGCGAGCAGTACTTC.

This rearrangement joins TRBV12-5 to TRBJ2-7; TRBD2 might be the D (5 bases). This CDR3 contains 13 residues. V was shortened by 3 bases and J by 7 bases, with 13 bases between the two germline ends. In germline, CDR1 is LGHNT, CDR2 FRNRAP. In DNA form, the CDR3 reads TGTGCTAGTGGTTTCTTCGAGGGTCTGGAGCAGTACTTC. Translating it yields CASGFFEGLEQYF.

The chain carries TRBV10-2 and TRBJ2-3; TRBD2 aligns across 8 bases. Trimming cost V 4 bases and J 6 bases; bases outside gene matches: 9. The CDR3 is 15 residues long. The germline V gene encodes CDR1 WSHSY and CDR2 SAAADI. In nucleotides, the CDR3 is TGCGCCAGCAGTGTGGGAACTAGCGGAGGTGATACGCAGTATTTT. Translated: CASSVGTSGGDTQYF.

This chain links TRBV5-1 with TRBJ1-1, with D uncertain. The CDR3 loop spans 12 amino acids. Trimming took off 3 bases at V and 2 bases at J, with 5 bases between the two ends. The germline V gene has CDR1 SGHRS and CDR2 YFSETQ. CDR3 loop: CASSSSNTEAFF. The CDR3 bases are TGCGCCAGCAGCTCGTCTAACACTGAAGCTTTCTTT.

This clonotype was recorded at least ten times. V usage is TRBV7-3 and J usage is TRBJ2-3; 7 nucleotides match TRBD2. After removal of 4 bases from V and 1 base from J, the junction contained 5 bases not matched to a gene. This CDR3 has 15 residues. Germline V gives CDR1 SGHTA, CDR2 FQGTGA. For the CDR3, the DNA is TGTGCCAGCAGCTCAGCGGGACTTGGCACAGATACGCAGTATTTT. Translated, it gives CASSSAGLGTDTQYF.

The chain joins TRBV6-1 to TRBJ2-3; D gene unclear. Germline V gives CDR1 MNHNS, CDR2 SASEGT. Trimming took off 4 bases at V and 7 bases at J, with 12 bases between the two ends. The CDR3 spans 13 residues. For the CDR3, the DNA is TGTGCCAGCAGTGCATCTCTAGGGAATACGCAGTATTTT. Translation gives CASSASLGNTQYF.

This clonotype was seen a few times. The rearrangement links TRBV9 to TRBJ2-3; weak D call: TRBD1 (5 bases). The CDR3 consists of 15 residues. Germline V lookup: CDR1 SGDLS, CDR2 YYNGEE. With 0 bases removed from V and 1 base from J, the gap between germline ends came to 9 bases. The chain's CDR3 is CASSVEGFGTDTQYF. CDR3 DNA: TGTGCCAGCAGCGTAGAGGGGTTTGGCACAGATACGCAGTATTTT.

The CDR3 sequence is CASSLVWTGELFF. The CDR3 DNA reads as TGCGCCAGCAGCTTGGTATGGACCGGGGAGCTGTTTTTT. The chain joins TRBV5-1 to TRBJ2-2; D ambiguous. Trimming shortened V by 0 bases and J by 5 bases, and 5 bases separated the two germline ends. The CDR3 has 13 amino acids. From germline, CDR1 is SGHRS and CDR2 YFSETQ.